The present TCR beta chain was sequenced within a study of T-cell memory formation after mild COVID-19. From 5'RACE with constant-segment primers came TCR alpha and TCR beta cDNA libraries that carried sample barcodes and UMIs. Using its own MiXCR run on the 5' RACE reads, TCRdb lists one record per CDR3 protein. The table has 450,000 or so distinct CDR3 sequences, more than 20% seen once; the top ten hold under 15%. This CDR3 contains 14 residues. J was trimmed by 5 bases and V by 6 bases; bases with no gene match: 6. As concerns this clonotype: As yet, its antigen is unknown.

Study-level results: Those CD4+ clones that contracted were mainly in CM and EM (CD8+ ones in EMRA).

The chain has TRBV12-3 or TRBV12-4 and TRBJ1-5, with TRBD1 identical over 8 bases. The TCR comes from an adult woman who had mild COVID-19 (a few samples of this study predate the infection). Cell type and time point are not known. Material for sequencing was PBMCs or a T cell subset sorted from them (not recorded which). The CDR3 spells CASSQRDRYQPQHF. The CDR3 bases are TGTGCCAGCAGCCAAAGGGACAGGTATCAGCCCCAGCATTTT.